Presented here are 9 T cell receptor beta chains from one specimen sequenced in a study of vaccination effects on CD4 cells after COVID-19. The antigens these receptors bind are not known. Profiled with immunoSEQ multiplex PCR; TCRdb holds only in-frame clones, not every one. This table has tens of thousands of clones, roughly three quarters appearing once. Expansion with viral peptide pools was applied to antigen-specific CD4+ T cells by the ViraFEST assay prior to sequencing. The culture ran for roughly ten days, and then CD4+ T cells were isolated. Vaccine administered to participants consisted of two doses of either BNT162b2 or mRNA-1273. The sequences come from CD4+ T cells from PBMCs cultured with HCoV-OC43 spike peptides, collected after COVID-19 vaccination. Indicated subset: HCoV-OC43 spike overlapping peptide pool stimulation. The receptors here all came from a human donor who received a COVID-19 vaccine.

V and J are TRBV28 and TRBJ2-3, with a weak D call TRBD2 (5 bases). V was pared by 5 bases and J by 3 bases, with 15 bases between. The CDR3 is 15 residues long. Germline V gene lookup returns CDR1 MDHEN and CDR2 SYDVKM. DNA of the CDR3: TGTGCCAGCAGTGAACTAGTATTTGTGACAGATACGCAGTATTTT. Translating it yields CASSELVFVTDTQYF.

The chain is built from TRBV6-5 and TRBJ2-5, with 9 bases fitting TRBD1. The CDR3 runs 15 residues. Germline loops: CDR1 MNHEY, CDR2 SVGAGI. Trimming at V came to 3 bases and at J to 5 bases, leaving 7 bases not matched to a gene. The DNA for the CDR3 is TGTGCCAGCAGTTATAGCACAGGGGGCGCGGAGACCCAGTACTTC. As protein: CASSYSTGGAETQYF.

This clone was seen a single time. V gene TRBV9 combines with J gene TRBJ1-3; a weak D match, TRBD1 (5 bases). Trimming removed 3 bases at V and 0 bases at J, with 16 bases between. The CDR3 is 17 amino acids. CDR1 is SGDLS and CDR2 is YYNGEE in the germline V gene. CDR3 loop: CASSADLGQLSGNTIYF. The DNA for the CDR3 is TGTGCCAGCAGCGCCGACCTGGGGCAGCTCTCTGGAAACACCATATATTTT.

This clone was detected a few times. The chain is built from TRBV6-2 or TRBV6-3 and TRBJ2-6, with 9 bases that match TRBD1. The CDR3 is 17 residues long. Losses at the gene ends were 1 base for V and 0 bases for J; bases not matched to a gene: 1. CDR1 and CDR2 (germline): MNHEY, SVGEGT. CDR3 nucleotide sequence: TGTGCCAGCAGTTACTACAGGGGGCACTCTGGGGCCAACGTCCTGACTTTC. The encoded protein is CASSYYRGHSGANVLTF.

J is TRBJ2-3 and V is TRBV30; D unclear. The CDR3 is made up of 13 amino acids. Trimming took off 2 bases at V and 2 bases at J, with 8 bases between the two ends. From germline, CDR1 is GTSNPN and CDR2 SVGIG (reference sequence). The CDR3 DNA reads as TGTGCCTGGAGTTTAAGGCTCACAGATACGCAGTATTTT. Translating gives CAWSLRLTDTQYF.

V is TRBV4-3 and J is TRBJ1-6; 7 bases fit TRBD1. Per germline, CDR1 LGHNA and CDR2 YSLEER. This CDR3 spans 17 amino acids. Germline trimming cut 1 base from V and 7 bases from J; bases unmatched to any gene: 10. CDR3 residues: CASSQGQGHLENSPLHF. Here the CDR3 DNA reads TGCGCCAGCAGCCAAGGACAGGGACATCTCGAAAATTCACCCCTCCACTTT.

This clone was found a few times. V is TRBV7-2 and J is TRBJ2-1; tentatively, D is TRBD2 (5 bases). The CDR3 contains 14 residues. V shed 5 bases and J shed 1 base, with 9 bases lying between them. Germline V gene sequence: CDR1 SGHTA, CDR2 FQGNSA. CDR3 loop: CASSRGNSYNEQFF. The CDR3 DNA is TGTGCCAGCAGCCGGGGTAATTCCTACAATGAGCAGTTCTTC.

J is TRBJ1-5 and V is TRBV18, with TRBD1 matching over 9 bases. Germline CDR1 is KGHSH and CDR2 is LQKENI. The V and J ends lost 2 bases and 6 bases, in that order; junction bases with no gene match: 2. This CDR3 comprises 14 residues. The CDR3 DNA reads as TGTGCCAGCTCACCAGGGACAGGGAGTCAGCCCCAGCATTTT. This encodes CASSPGTGSQPQHF.

The rearrangement uses TRBV24-1 and TRBJ2-2; 10 bases map to TRBD2. CDR3 size: 17 residues. Germline V gives CDR1 KGHDR, CDR2 SFDVKD. Germline trimming cut 8 bases from V and 3 bases from J; bases unmatched to any gene: 11. This chain's CDR3 is CATTEAGGPGDTGELFF. The CDR3 region has the DNA TGTGCCACCACAGAAGCGGGGGGGCCTGGGGACACCGGGGAGCTGTTTTTT.